The clone carrying this TCR beta chain appeared a few times. The antigen remains undetermined. Researchers amplified the TCR beta CDR3 regions from RNA transcripts. First-round RT-PCR of the TCR CDR3 relied on the HTBI primer set. TCRdb reprocessed the multiplex PCR reads via MiXCR and lists one record per CDR3 protein. The table lists some 370,000 distinct CDR3 sequences, over 12% of them singletons. V dropped 4 bases and J dropped 0 bases, with 16 bases sitting between them. Germline CDR1 KGHDR, CDR2 SFDVKD. This CDR3 spans 17 amino acids. Diagnosing involved the use of clinical symptoms, serum thyroxine and TRAb, thyroid ultrasound and orbital computed tomography. Fresh peripheral blood, 10 ml, yielded the PBMCs. This record belongs to a study of T cells in Graves' hyperthyroidism and ophthalmopathy. Study results and limitations: Ophthalmopathy cases were set apart from stable hyperthyroidism by a 13 V-J model. Blood held most thyroid clonotypes expanded above 0.001 frequency.

The TCR comes from a man aged 50-59 years with Graves' ophthalmopathy. The J gene is TRBJ2-3, the V gene TRBV24-1; D is possibly TRBD2 (5 bases). Sequenced: blood. The CDR3 region has the DNA TGTGCCACCAGTGACCCGGGAATTGGTGCTAGCACAGATACGCAGTATTTT. This translates into CATSDPGIGASTDTQYF.